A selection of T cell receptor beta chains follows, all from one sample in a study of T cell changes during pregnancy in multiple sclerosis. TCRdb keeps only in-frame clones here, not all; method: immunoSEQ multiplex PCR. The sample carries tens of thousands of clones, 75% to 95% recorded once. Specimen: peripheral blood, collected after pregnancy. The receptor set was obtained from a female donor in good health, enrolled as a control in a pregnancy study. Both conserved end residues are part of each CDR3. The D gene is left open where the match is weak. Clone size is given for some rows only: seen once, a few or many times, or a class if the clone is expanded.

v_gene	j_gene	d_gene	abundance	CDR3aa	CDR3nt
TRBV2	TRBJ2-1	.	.	CASSSSGLEQFF	TGTGCCAGCAGTTCGAGCGGGCTCGAGCAGTTCTTC
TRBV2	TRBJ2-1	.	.	CARESGEPNNEQFF	TGTGCCAGAGAGTCGGGGGAACCCAACAATGAGCAGTTCTTC
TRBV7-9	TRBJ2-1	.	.	CASSRDTMGNEQFF	TGTGCCAGCAGCCGGGACACCATGGGGAATGAGCAGTTCTTC
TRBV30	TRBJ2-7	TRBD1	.	CALATGVSYEQYF	TGTGCCCTGGCGACAGGGGTTTCCTACGAGCAGTACTTC
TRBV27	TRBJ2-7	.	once	CASSFRGRYEQYF	TGTGCCAGCAGTTTCAGGGGCAGGTACGAGCAGTACTTC
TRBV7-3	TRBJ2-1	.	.	CASSLLGAKPQFF	TGTGCCAGCAGCTTATTGGGGGCCAAGCCCCAGTTCTTC
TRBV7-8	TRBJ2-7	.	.	CASSRAGIGHEQYF	TGTGCCAGCAGCCGGGCCGGGATCGGGCACGAGCAGTACTTC
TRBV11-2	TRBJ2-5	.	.	CASSSRRGRDLETQYF	TGTGCCAGCAGCAGTCGAAGGGGACGGGACTTGGAGACCCAGTACTTC
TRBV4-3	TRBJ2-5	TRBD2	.	CASSQGTSGGAGTQYF	TGCGCCAGCAGCCAAGGTACTAGCGGGGGGGCGGGGACCCAGTACTTC
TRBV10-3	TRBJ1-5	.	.	CAMATGNSNQPQHF	TGTGCCATGGCCACAGGGAATAGCAATCAGCCCCAGCATTTT
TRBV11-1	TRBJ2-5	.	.	CASSLGLGGETQYF	TGTGCCAGCAGCTTAGGATTAGGAGGAGAGACCCAGTACTTC
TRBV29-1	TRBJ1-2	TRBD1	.	CSVEDLDRGSYGYTF	TGCAGCGTTGAAGACCTAGACAGGGGCAGCTATGGCTACACCTTC
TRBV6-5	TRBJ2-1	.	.	CASSYGGEQFF	TGTGCCAGCAGTTACGGGGGGGAGCAGTTCTTC
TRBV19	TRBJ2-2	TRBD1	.	CASSILQGAGELFF	TGTGCCAGTAGTATACTACAGGGGGCCGGGGAGCTGTTTTTT
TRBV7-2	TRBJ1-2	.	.	CASSLNRVYGYTF	TGTGCCAGCAGCTTGAACAGGGTCTATGGCTACACCTTC
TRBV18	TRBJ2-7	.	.	CASSPSTSGNYEQYF	TGTGCCAGCTCACCATCGACGTCGGGGAATTACGAGCAGTACTTC
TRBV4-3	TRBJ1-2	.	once	CASSQDSYRGYTF	TGCGCCAGCAGCCAGGACTCCTATAGGGGCTACACCTTC
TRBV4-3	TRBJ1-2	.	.	CAGSQDVTESYGYTF	TGCGCCGGCAGCCAAGATGTAACAGAAAGCTATGGCTACACCTTC
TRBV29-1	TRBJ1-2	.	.	CSVGRSDPTDF	TGCAGCGTTGGGCGGAGCGACCCCACGGACTTC
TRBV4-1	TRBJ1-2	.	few	CASSQGSTNYGYTF	TGCGCCAGCAGCCAGGGCAGCACTAACTATGGCTACACCTTC
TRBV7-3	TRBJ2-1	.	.	CASSSGSRSSYNEQFF	TGTGCCAGCAGCTCCGGGTCCAGAAGCTCCTACAATGAGCAGTTCTTC
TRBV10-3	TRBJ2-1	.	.	CAISDGKGGNEQFF	TGTGCCATCAGTGATGGGAAGGGAGGAAATGAGCAGTTCTTC
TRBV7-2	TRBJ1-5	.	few	CASSLGLNNQPQHF	TGTGCCAGCAGCTTAGGGCTGAACAATCAGCCCCAGCATTTT
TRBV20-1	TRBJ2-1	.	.	CSARDDNEQFF	TGCAGTGCTAGAGACGACAATGAGCAGTTCTTC
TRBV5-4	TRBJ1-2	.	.	CASSSGQIRYTF	TGTGCCAGCAGCTCTGGACAGATCCGCTACACCTTC
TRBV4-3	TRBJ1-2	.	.	CASSQTAGGAYTF	TGCGCCAGCAGCCAAACGGCCGGGGGAGCCTACACCTTC
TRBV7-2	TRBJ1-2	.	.	CASSLGQNYGYTF	TGTGCCAGCAGCTTGGGCCAGAACTATGGCTACACCTTC
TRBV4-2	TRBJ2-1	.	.	CASSRAGGFQVNEQFF	TGTGCCAGCAGCCGAGCCGGGGGTTTCCAGGTAAATGAGCAGTTCTTC
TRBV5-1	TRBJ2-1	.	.	CASSLGQGYNEQFF	TGCGCCAGCAGCTTGGGGCAGGGCTACAATGAGCAGTTCTTC
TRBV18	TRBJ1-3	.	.	CASSPSETGGTIYF	TGTGCCAGCTCACCCTCCGAGACGGGGGGGACCATATATTTT
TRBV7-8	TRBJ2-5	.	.	CASSRRGRGETQYF	TGTGCCAGCAGCAGACGGGGGAGGGGGGAGACCCAGTACTTC